This T cell receptor beta chain appears in the sequencing data of a study of OX40 agonist ivuxolimab in advanced cancers. Using immunoSEQ multiplex PCR, the repertoire was profiled, and TCRdb retains in-frame clones only, with some absent. The sample holds tens of thousands of clones, more than 90% seen once. Trimming removed 2 bases from V and 6 bases from J, with 16 bases in between. This CDR3 spans 16 amino acids. The V gene's germline CDR1 is LGHNA and CDR2 YSLEER. The chain couples TRBV4-3 to TRBJ2-2, with D unclear. The source material was CD4+ or CD8+ T cells sorted from blood, sampled in a trial of the OX40 agonist ivuxolimab. This TCR derives from an adult with an advanced solid tumor such as melanoma, head and neck, liver or kidney cancer. The chain's CDR3 is CASSQLTGIWAGELFF. The CDR3 coding sequence is TGCGCCAGCAGCCAACTGACCGGAATATGGGCCGGGGAGCTGTTTTTT.